This is a list of T cell receptor beta chains from one sample in a study of T cell responses to AZD1222 COVID-19 vaccine. TCRdb keeps only in-frame clones here, not all; method: immunoSEQ multiplex PCR. The data contain 100,000 to 150,000 clones, 90% to 95% of them singletons. The sample was peripheral blood, taken on day 0 of AZD1222 vaccination. The source of these receptors is an adult in good health. Each CDR3 is given with its conserved first and last residue. A D gene is named only where the DNA matches it firmly. Only part of the rows carry a size: once, few, many, or a class if the clone is expanded.

J gene | D gene | clone size | V gene | CDR3 protein | CDR3 DNA
TRBJ1-6 | . | once | TRBV28 | CASSSRTALNSPLHF | TGTGCCAGCAGTAGCCGGACAGCACTAAATTCACCCCTCCACTTT
TRBJ2-1 | TRBD2 | . | TRBV19 | CASSIDSGGGNEQFF | TGTGCCAGTAGTATAGATAGCGGGGGAGGCAATGAGCAGTTCTTC
TRBJ2-7 | . | . | TRBV19 | CASSTSANSYEQYF | TGTGCCAGTAGTACTAGCGCAAACTCCTACGAGCAGTACTTC
TRBJ1-2 | . | . | TRBV12-3/TRBV12-4 | CASSPGYGYTF | TGTGCCAGCAGCCCAGGGTATGGCTACACCTTC
TRBJ1-2 | . | . | TRBV30 | CAWSLQANYGYTF | TGTGCCTGGAGTCTCCAGGCCAACTATGGCTACACCTTC
TRBJ2-3 | TRBD2 | . | TRBV7-2 | CASSQGTSGHTDTQYF | TGTGCCAGCAGCCAGGGGACTAGCGGCCACACAGATACGCAGTATTTT
TRBJ1-3 | . | . | TRBV14 | CASSQERGVGNTIYF | TGTGCCAGCAGCCAAGAGAGGGGAGTCGGAAACACCATATATTTT
TRBJ2-2 | . | once | TRBV7-3 | CASTRTANTGELFF | TGTGCCAGCACCCGGACAGCGAACACCGGGGAGCTGTTTTTT
TRBJ1-3 | TRBD1 | . | TRBV15 | CATSRGRFYRGRNTIYF | TGTGCCACCAGCAGAGGCCGGTTTTACAGGGGGCGAAACACCATATATTTT
TRBJ1-2 | . | once | TRBV13 | CASSLPGGAYGYTF | TGTGCCAGCAGCTTACCTGGAGGAGCATATGGCTACACCTTC
TRBJ1-1 | . | . | TRBV19 | CASSMGGQYTEAFF | TGTGCCAGTAGTATGGGCGGACAGTACACTGAAGCTTTCTTT
TRBJ1-2 | . | . | TRBV19 | CASTQTGAHGYTF | TGTGCCAGCACACAAACGGGGGCGCATGGCTACACCTTC
TRBJ1-1 | . | . | TRBV29-1 | CSVTKGGNTEAFF | TGCAGCGTCACAAAGGGGGGGAACACTGAAGCTTTCTTT
TRBJ1-5 | . | . | TRBV6-5 | CASSLGGQPQHF | TGTGCCAGCAGTTTGGGGGGGCAGCCCCAGCATTTT
TRBJ2-2 | . | . | TRBV24-1 | CATSGSRDTGELFF | TGTGCCACCAGTGGGTCGAGGGACACCGGGGAGCTGTTTTTT
TRBJ2-1 | . | . | TRBV2 | CASLKHEQFF | TGTGCCAGCTTAAAACATGAGCAGTTCTTC
TRBJ1-6 | . | once | TRBV5-1 | CASSLAVGRPANSPLHF | TGCGCCAGCAGCTTGGCCGTTGGCAGACCAGCCAATTCACCCCTCCACTTT
TRBJ1-4 | TRBD1 | . | TRBV7-6 | CASSSQGQNNEKLFF | TGTGCCAGCAGCTCTCAGGGACAGAACAATGAAAAACTGTTTTTT
TRBJ1-2 | . | . | TRBV18 | CASSPQGRSYGYTF | TGTGCCAGCTCACCACAGGGGAGGTCCTATGGCTACACCTTC
TRBJ2-6 | TRBD1 | . | TRBV7-3 | CASSWGTASGANVLTF | TGTGCCAGCAGCTGGGGGACAGCCTCTGGGGCCAACGTCCTGACTTTC
TRBJ1-5 | . | once | TRBV6-5 | CASSVISGNQPQHF | TGTGCCAGCAGCGTCATATCGGGCAATCAGCCCCAGCATTTT
TRBJ1-2 | . | . | TRBV11-2 | CASSPTTGLNGYTF | TGTGCCAGCAGCCCGACGACAGGCCTTAATGGCTACACCTTC
TRBJ2-5 | . | . | TRBV6-5 | CASSYSLDRAQETQYF | TGTGCCAGCAGTTACTCCTTAGACCGGGCCCAAGAGACCCAGTACTTC
TRBJ1-1 | . | . | TRBV19 | CASSHLDKVTEAFF | TGTGCCAGTAGTCACTTGGACAAGGTCACTGAAGCTTTCTTT
TRBJ1-2 | . | . | TRBV7-8 | CASSLLANYGYTF | TGTGCCAGCAGCTTATTAGCTAACTATGGCTACACCTTC
TRBJ1-3 | TRBD1 | . | TRBV5-6 | CASSWTGVSGNTIYF | TGTGCCAGCAGCTGGACAGGGGTTTCTGGAAACACCATATATTTT
TRBJ1-6 | TRBD1 | . | TRBV19 | CASDRGGNSPLHF | TGTGCCAGTGACAGGGGTGGGAATTCACCCCTCCACTTT
TRBJ2-1 | . | . | TRBV5-6 | CASSSNFRARNEQFF | TGTGCCAGCAGCTCCAATTTCAGGGCACGGAATGAGCAGTTCTTC
TRBJ2-1 | TRBD2 | . | TRBV15 | CATSRRLTVAGPPSSYNEQFF | TGTGCCACCAGCAGACGTCTTACCGTAGCGGGGCCCCCGAGCTCCTACAATGAGCAGTTCTTC
TRBJ1-1 | . | . | TRBV11-3 | CASSLGKVAEAFF | TGTGCCAGCAGCTTAGGGAAAGTAGCTGAAGCTTTCTTT
TRBJ2-3 | TRBD1 | . | TRBV4-3 | CASSHGTGVTDTQYF | TGCGCCAGCAGCCACGGTACAGGGGTCACAGATACGCAGTATTTT
TRBJ2-7 | . | once | TRBV12-3/TRBV12-4 | CASSPNTYEQYF | TGTGCCAGCAGTCCAAATACATACGAGCAGTACTTC
TRBJ2-3 | TRBD2 | . | TRBV2 | CASSGSGRTTDTQYF | TGTGCCAGCAGTGGTAGCGGGAGGACCACAGATACGCAGTATTTT
TRBJ1-1 | TRBD1 | . | TRBV4-2 | CASSQGLTGIMNTEAFF | TGTGCCAGCAGCCAAGGTTTGACAGGGATTATGAACACTGAAGCTTTCTTT
TRBJ2-1 | TRBD2 | . | TRBV6-2/TRBV6-3 | CASSLLAASYNEQFF | TGTGCCAGCAGCCTACTAGCGGCTTCCTACAATGAGCAGTTCTTC
TRBJ2-2 | TRBD1 | . | TRBV30 | CAWSKGGRDTGELFF | TGTGCCTGGAGTAAAGGGGGCAGGGACACCGGGGAGCTGTTTTTT
TRBJ1-1 | . | . | TRBV30 | CAWSLGQLMNTEAFF | TGTGCCTGGAGCTTAGGGCAGCTTATGAACACTGAAGCTTTCTTT
TRBJ2-3 | . | . | TRBV3-1/TRBV3-2 | CASSQGRYTDTQYF | TGTGCCAGCAGCCAAGGAAGATACACAGATACGCAGTATTTT
TRBJ1-6 | . | . | TRBV7-9 | CASSLASADLYNSPLHF | TGTGCCAGCAGCTTAGCGTCGGCGGATCTTTATAATTCACCCCTCCACTTT
TRBJ1-4 | TRBD1 | . | TRBV5-1 | CASSQTGGREKLFF | TGCGCCAGCAGCCAAACAGGGGGGCGGGAAAAACTGTTTTTT
TRBJ1-1 | . | . | TRBV5-1 | CASSLGQHTEAFF | TGCGCCAGCAGCTTGGGACAGCACACTGAAGCTTTCTTT
TRBJ2-7 | TRBD2 | . | TRBV7-4 | CASILGLAGTYEQYF | TGTGCCAGCATCTTGGGACTAGCGGGCACTTACGAGCAGTACTTC
TRBJ2-1 | . | . | TRBV19 | CASSMGADEQFF | TGTGCCAGTAGTATGGGGGCAGATGAGCAGTTCTTC
TRBJ2-7 | . | . | TRBV30 | CASGRQYHEQYF | TGTGCCTCCGGGCGGCAATACCACGAGCAGTACTTC
TRBJ2-5 | TRBD2 | . | TRBV19 | CASSTKREGPETQYF | TGTGCCAGTAGTACTAAGCGGGAGGGCCCAGAGACCCAGTACTTC
TRBJ1-3 | . | . | TRBV9 | CASSPFGNTIYF | TGTGCCAGCAGCCCGTTTGGAAACACCATATATTTT
TRBJ2-7 | . | . | TRBV9 | CASSNQYEQYF | TGTGCCAGCAGTAATCAGTACGAGCAGTACTTC
TRBJ2-5 | . | . | TRBV7-6 | CASSYFTGPETQYF | TGTGCCAGCAGCTATTTTACAGGGCCAGAGACCCAGTACTTC
TRBJ1-3 | . | once | TRBV25-1 | CASSYSGNTIYF | TGTGCCAGCAGTTACTCTGGAAACACCATATATTTT
TRBJ1-5 | TRBD1 | . | TRBV3-1/TRBV3-2 | CASSQDLTGDNQPQHF | TGTGCCAGCAGCCAAGATCTGACAGGGGACAATCAGCCCCAGCATTTT
TRBJ1-2 | TRBD1 | . | TRBV19 | CASSPSNRGFYGYTF | TGTGCCAGTAGCCCAAGCAACAGGGGGTTTTATGGCTACACCTTC
TRBJ2-3 | TRBD2 | . | TRBV2 | CASRSGGPDTQYF | TGTGCCAGCAGGAGCGGGGGCCCGGATACGCAGTATTTT
TRBJ1-1 | . | once | TRBV6-2/TRBV6-3 | CASSSGRLKRGTEAFF | TGTGCCAGCAGTTCGGGACGGCTTAAGCGGGGGACTGAAGCTTTCTTT
TRBJ1-5 | . | . | TRBV6-5 | CASTLGGSNQPQHF | TGTGCCAGCACCCTAGGTGGGAGCAATCAGCCCCAGCATTTT
TRBJ2-5 | TRBD1 | . | TRBV5-1 | CASSPISGTGWETQYF | TGCGCCAGCAGCCCGATTAGTGGGACAGGTTGGGAGACCCAGTACTTC
TRBJ2-7 | . | . | TRBV29-1 | CSVEGTSDYEQYF | TGCAGCGTTGAGGGAACAAGCGACTACGAGCAGTACTTC
TRBJ2-1 | . | . | TRBV27 | CASSLSRVNEQFF | TGTGCCAGCAGTTTATCCAGGGTCAATGAGCAGTTCTTC
TRBJ2-2 | . | . | TRBV19 | CASSWVTHSNTGELFF | TGTGCCAGTAGTTGGGTAACCCACTCGAACACCGGGGAGCTGTTTTTT
TRBJ1-4 | TRBD1 | . | TRBV4-3 | CASSPQGASGKLFF | TGCGCCAGCAGCCCACAGGGGGCTTCGGGAAAACTGTTTTTT
TRBJ2-1 | TRBD2 | . | TRBV11-3 | CASSLAGGASNEQFF | TGTGCCAGCAGCTTGGCGGGAGGGGCTTCTAATGAGCAGTTCTTC